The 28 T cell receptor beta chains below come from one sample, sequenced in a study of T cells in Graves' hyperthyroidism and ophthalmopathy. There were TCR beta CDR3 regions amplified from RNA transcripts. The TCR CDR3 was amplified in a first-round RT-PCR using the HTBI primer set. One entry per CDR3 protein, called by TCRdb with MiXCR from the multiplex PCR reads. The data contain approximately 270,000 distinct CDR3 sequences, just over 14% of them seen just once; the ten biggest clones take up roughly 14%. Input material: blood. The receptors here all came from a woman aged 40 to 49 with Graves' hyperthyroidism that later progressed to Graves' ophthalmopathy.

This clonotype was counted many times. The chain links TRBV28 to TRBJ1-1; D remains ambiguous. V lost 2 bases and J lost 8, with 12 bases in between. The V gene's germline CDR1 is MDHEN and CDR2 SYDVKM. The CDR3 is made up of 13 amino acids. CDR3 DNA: TGTGCCAGCAGTTTAACCGCCCGAGCGGAAGCTTTCTTT. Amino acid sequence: CASSLTARAEAFF.

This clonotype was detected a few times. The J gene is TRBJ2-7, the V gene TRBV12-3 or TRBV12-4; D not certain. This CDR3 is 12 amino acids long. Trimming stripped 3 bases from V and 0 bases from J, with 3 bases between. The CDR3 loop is CASSFVSYEQYF. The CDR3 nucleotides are TGTGCCAGCAGTTTCGTCTCCTACGAGCAGTACTTC.

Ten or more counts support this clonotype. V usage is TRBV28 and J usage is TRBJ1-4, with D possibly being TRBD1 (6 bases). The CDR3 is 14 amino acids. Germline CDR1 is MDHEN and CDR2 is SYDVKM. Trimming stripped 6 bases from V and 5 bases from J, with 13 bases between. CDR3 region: CASSEQGWNEKLFF. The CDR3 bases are TGTGCCAGCAGCGAACAGGGTTGGAATGAAAAACTGTTTTTT.

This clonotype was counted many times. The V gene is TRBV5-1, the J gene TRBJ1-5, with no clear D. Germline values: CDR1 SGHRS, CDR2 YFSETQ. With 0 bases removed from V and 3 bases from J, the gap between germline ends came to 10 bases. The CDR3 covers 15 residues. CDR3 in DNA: TGCGCCAGCAGCTTGGAGGGTATTACCAATCAGCCCCAGCATTTT. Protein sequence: CASSLEGITNQPQHF.

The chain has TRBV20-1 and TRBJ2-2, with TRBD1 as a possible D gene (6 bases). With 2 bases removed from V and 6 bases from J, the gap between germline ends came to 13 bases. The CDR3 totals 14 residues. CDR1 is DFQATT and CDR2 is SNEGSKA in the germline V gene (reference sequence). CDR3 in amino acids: CSARPLQGSGELFF. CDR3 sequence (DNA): TGCAGTGCTAGACCCCTGCAGGGGTCCGGGGAGCTGTTTTTT.

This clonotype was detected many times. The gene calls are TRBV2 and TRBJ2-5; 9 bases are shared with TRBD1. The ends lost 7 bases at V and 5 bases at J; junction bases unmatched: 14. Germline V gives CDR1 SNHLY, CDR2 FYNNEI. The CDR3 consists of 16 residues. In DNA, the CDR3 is TGTGCCAGCACATCTGAACCGACAGGGGGTGGGGAGACCCAGTACTTC. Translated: CASTSEPTGGGETQYF.

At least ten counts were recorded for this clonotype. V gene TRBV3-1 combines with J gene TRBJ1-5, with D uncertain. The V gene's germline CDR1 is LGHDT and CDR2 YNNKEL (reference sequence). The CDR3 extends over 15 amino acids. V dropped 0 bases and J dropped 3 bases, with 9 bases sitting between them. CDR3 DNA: TGTGCCAGCAGCCAAGATCTATCCTCCAATCAGCCCCAGCATTTT. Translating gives CASSQDLSSNQPQHF.

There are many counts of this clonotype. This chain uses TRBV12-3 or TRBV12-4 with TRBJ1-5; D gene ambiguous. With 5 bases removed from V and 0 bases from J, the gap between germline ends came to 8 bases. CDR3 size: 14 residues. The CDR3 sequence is CASSSTVSNQPQHF. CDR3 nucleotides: TGTGCCAGCAGTAGTACAGTTAGCAATCAGCCCCAGCATTTT.

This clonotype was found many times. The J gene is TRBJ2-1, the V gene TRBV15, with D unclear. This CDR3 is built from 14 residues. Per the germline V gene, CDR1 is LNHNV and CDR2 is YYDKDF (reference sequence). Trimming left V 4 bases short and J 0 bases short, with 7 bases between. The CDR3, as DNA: TGTGCCACCAGCACTCGGGCCTCCTACAATGAGCAGTTCTTC. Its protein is CATSTRASYNEQFF.

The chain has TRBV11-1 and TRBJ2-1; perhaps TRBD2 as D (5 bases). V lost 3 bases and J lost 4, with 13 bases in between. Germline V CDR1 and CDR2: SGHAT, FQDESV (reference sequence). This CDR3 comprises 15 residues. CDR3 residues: CASSLAASKYNEQFF. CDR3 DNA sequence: TGTGCCAGCAGCTTGGCGGCTAGCAAGTACAATGAGCAGTTCTTC.

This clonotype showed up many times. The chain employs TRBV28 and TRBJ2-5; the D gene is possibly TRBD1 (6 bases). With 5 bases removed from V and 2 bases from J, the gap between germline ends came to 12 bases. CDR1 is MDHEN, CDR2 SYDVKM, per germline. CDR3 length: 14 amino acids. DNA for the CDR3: TGTGCCAGCAGTGGCAGGACAGCACAAGAGACCCAGTACTTC. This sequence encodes CASSGRTAQETQYF.

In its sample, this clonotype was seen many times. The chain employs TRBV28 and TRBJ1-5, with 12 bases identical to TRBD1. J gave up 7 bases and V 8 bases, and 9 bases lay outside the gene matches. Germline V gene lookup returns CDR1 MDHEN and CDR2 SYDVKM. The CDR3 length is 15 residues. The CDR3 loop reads CASWPGTGGRQPQHF. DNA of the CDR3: TGTGCCAGCTGGCCCGGGACAGGGGGCAGACAGCCCCAGCATTTT.

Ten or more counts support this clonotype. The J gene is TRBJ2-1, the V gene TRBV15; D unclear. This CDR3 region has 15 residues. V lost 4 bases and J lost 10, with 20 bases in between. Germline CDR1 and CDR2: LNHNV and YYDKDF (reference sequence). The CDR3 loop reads CATSTRRGSSGEQFF. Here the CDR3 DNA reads TGTGCCACCAGCACCCGCCGAGGATCCTCCGGCGAGCAGTTCTTC. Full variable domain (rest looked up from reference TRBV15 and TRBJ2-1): DAMVIQNPRYQVTQFGKPVTLSCSQTLNHNVMYWYQQKSSQAPKLLFHYYDKDFNNEADTPDNFQSRRPNTSFCFLDIRSPGLGDTAMYLCATSTRRGSSGEQFFGPGTRLTVL.

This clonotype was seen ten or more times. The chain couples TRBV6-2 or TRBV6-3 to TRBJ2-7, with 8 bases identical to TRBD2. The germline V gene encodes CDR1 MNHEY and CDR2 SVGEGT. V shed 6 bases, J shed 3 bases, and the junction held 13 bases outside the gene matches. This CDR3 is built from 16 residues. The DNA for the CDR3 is TGTGCCAGCAGCCTTATTTGGGCTAGCGGGCACTACGAGCAGTACTTC. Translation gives CASSLIWASGHYEQYF.

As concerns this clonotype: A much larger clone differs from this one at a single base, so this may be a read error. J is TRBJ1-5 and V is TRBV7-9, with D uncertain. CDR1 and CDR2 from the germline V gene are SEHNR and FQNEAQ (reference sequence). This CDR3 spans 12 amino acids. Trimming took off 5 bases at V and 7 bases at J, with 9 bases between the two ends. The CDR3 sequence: CASSIDSQPQHF. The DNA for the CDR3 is TGTGCCAGCAGCATAGATAGCCAGCCCCAGCATTTT. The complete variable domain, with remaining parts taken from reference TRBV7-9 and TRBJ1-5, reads DTGVSQNPRHKITKRGQNVTFRCDPISEHNRLYWYRQTLGQGPEFLTYFQNEAQLEKSRLLSDRFSAERPKGSFSTLEIQRTEQGDSAMYLCASSIDSQPQHFGDGTRLSIL.

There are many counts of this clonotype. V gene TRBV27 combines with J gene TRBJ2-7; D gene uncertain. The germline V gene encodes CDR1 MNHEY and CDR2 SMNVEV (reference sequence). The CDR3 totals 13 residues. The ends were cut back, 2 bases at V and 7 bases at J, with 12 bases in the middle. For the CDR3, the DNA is TGTGCCAGCAGTTTAGGCGGCGTCCCAGAGCAGTACTTC. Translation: CASSLGGVPEQYF.

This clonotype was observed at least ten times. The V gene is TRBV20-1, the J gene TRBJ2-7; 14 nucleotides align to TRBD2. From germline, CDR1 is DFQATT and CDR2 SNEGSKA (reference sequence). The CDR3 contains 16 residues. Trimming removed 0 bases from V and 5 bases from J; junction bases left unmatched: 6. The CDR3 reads CSAREPGLAGEDEQYF. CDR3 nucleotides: TGCAGTGCTAGAGAGCCGGGACTAGCGGGAGAGGACGAGCAGTACTTC.

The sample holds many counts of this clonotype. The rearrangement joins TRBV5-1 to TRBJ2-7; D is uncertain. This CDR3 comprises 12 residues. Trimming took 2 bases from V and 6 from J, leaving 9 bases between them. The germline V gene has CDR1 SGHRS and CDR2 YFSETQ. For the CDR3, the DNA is TGCGCCAGCAGCTTTCTCGGAGCCGAGCAGTACTTC. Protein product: CASSFLGAEQYF.

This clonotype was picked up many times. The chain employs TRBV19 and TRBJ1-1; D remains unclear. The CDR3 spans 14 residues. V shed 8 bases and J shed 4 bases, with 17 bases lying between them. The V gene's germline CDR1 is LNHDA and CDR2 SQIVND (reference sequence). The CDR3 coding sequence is TGTGCCAGTTTACCCCGGGGAGAGGGCACTGAAGCTTTCTTT. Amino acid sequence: CASLPRGEGTEAFF.

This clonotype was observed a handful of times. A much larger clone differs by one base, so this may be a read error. CDR3 DNA sequence: TGTGCCAGCAGCCTCGCAAGGGGCGTGTTCTCTGGAAACACCATATATTTT. It encodes CASSLARGVFSGNTIYF. The chain couples TRBV3-1 to TRBJ1-3; possible D gene TRBD1, 5 bases. This CDR3 contains 17 residues. Trimming shortened V by 4 bases and J by 0 bases, and 16 bases separated the two germline ends. Germline assignment: CDR1 LGHDT and CDR2 YNNKEL (reference sequence). Full variable domain (outside the CDR3, taken from reference TRBV3-1 and TRBJ1-3): DTAVSQTPKYLVTQMGNDKSIKCEQNLGHDTMYWYKQDSKKFLKIMFSYNNKELIINETVPNRFSPKSPDKAHLNLHINSLELGDSAVYFCASSLARGVFSGNTIYFGEGSWLTVV.

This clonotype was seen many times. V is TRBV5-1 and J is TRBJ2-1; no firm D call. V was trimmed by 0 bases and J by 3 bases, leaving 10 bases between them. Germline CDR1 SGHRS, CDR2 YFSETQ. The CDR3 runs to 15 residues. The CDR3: CASSLEGPLYNEQFF. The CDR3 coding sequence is TGCGCCAGCAGCTTGGAGGGTCCCCTCTACAATGAGCAGTTCTTC.

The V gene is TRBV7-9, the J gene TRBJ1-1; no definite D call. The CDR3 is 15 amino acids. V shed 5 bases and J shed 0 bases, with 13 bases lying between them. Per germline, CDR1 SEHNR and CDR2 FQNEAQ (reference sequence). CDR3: CASSDRLIMNTEAFF. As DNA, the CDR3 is TGTGCCAGCAGCGACCGACTGATCATGAACACTGAAGCTTTCTTT.

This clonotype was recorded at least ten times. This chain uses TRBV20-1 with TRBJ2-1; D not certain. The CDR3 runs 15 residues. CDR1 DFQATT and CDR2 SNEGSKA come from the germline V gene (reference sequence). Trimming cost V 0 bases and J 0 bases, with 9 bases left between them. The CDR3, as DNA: TGCAGTGCTAGAGATATAAGAAGCTCCTACAATGAGCAGTTCTTC. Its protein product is CSARDIRSSYNEQFF.

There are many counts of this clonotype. The CDR3 DNA reads as TGTGCCAGCAGTTTTTCATACGGCACAGATACGCAGTATTTT. Translation: CASSFSYGTDTQYF. The chain carries TRBV28 and TRBJ2-3; no clear D. Germline lookup yields CDR1 MDHEN and CDR2 SYDVKM. Trimming took off 3 bases at V and 1 base at J, with 8 bases between the two ends. This CDR3 is built from 14 residues.

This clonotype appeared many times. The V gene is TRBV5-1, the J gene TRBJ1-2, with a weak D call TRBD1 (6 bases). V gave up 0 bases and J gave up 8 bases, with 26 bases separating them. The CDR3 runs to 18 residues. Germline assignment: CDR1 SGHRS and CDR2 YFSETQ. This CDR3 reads CASSLVTMDSAVGPGYTF. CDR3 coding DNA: TGCGCCAGCAGCTTGGTGACCATGGACAGCGCCGTAGGTCCGGGCTACACCTTC.

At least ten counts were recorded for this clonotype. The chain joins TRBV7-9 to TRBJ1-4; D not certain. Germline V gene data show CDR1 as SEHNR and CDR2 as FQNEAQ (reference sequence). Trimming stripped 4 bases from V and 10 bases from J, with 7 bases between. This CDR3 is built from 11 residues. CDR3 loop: CASSSRTKLFF. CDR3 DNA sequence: TGTGCCAGCAGCTCCCGGACAAAACTGTTTTTT.

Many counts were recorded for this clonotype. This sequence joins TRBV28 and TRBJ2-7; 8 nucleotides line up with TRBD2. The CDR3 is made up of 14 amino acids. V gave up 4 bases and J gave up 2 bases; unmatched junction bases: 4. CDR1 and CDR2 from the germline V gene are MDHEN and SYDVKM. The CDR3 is CASSYSGNPYEQYF. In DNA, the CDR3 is TGTGCCAGCAGTTATAGCGGGAATCCCTACGAGCAGTACTTC.

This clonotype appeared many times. CDR3 region: CASSYEGQANTEAFF. CDR3 in DNA: TGTGCCAGCAGTTACGAAGGGCAGGCGAACACTGAAGCTTTCTTT. The chain carries TRBV6-5 and TRBJ1-1, with D unclear. V was cut by 2 bases and J by 1 base, with 11 bases left in between. The CDR3 totals 15 residues. CDR1 and CDR2 from the germline V gene are MNHEY and SVGAGI.